This entry concerns a single T cell receptor (beta chain). The sample is drawn from a study of control samples from healthy donors and cancer patients. CDR1 is SGHDT and CDR2 is YYEEEE in the germline V gene. CDR3 length: 16 amino acids. Trimming stripped 4 bases from V and 0 bases from J, with 13 bases between. Here immunoSEQ multiplex PCR was the method, and the copy in TCRdb shows in-frame clones only, minus some. In the table there are about 94,000 clones, roughly nine tenths of which are singletons. This chain links TRBV5-6 with TRBJ1-4; D remains unclear. The sequenced material came from blood. This TCR was sampled from a woman aged 18-29 years in good health. Written as DNA, the CDR3 is TGTGCCAGCAGCCGACTGGGCCGAACAACTAATGAAAAACTGTTTTTT. Protein sequence: CASSRLGRTTNEKLFF.